A single sample is the source of the 11 T cell receptor beta chains below, sequenced in a study of control samples from healthy donors and cancer patients. Sequenced by immunoSEQ multiplex PCR; TCRdb stores in-frame clones only, minus some. The sample shows around 51,000 clones, around 80% of them seen only once. The sample was blood. These receptors all stem from a man aged 70 or older in good health.

J is TRBJ1-1 and V is TRBV11-2; 7 nucleotides match TRBD1. CDR1 is SGHAT, CDR2 FQNNGV, per germline. V lost 5 bases to trimming and J lost 6 bases; unmatched junction nucleotides: 9. This CDR3 region has 14 residues. The CDR3 DNA reads as TGTGCCAGCAGCCTGAGACAGGGAAGCTCTGAAGCTTTCTTT. Translation: CASSLRQGSSEAFF.

The V gene is TRBV14, the J gene TRBJ1-1; D is unresolved. V was pared by 4 bases and J by 8 bases, with 14 bases between. Germline CDR1 is SGHDN and CDR2 is FVKESK. This CDR3 contains 13 residues. CDR3 DNA sequence: TGTGCCAGCAGCCTGTTTGGGCCCGCCGAAGCTTTCTTT. Amino acid sequence: CASSLFGPAEAFF.

The rearrangement uses TRBV7-6 and TRBJ1-3, with 8 bases aligning to TRBD1. This CDR3 contains 16 residues. The V and J ends lost 5 bases and 4 bases, in that order; junction bases with no gene match: 10. CDR1 is SGHVS and CDR2 is FNYEAQ in the germline V gene. The CDR3 spells CASSVRQGLWGNTIYF. The CDR3 bases are TGTGCCAGCAGCGTAAGACAGGGGCTTTGGGGAAACACCATATATTTT.

The chain joins TRBV2 to TRBJ2-3; TRBD1 agrees at 9 bases. J gave up 1 base and V 7 bases, and 3 bases lay outside the gene matches. CDR1 and CDR2 from the germline V gene are SNHLY and FYNNEI. CDR3 size: 14 residues. CDR3 DNA: TGTGCCAGCACCTGGACAGGGGGCACAGATACGCAGTATTTT. Amino acid sequence: CASTWTGGTDTQYF. Filled out from reference TRBV2 and TRBJ2-3, the complete variable domain reads EPEVTQTPSHQVTQMGQEVILRCVPISNHLYFYWYRQILGQKVEFLVSFYNNEISEKSEIFDDQFSVERPDGSNFTLKIRSTKLEDSAMYFCASTWTGGTDTQYFGPGTRLTVL.

The CDR3 sequence: CASSPGGPNTEAFF. Here the CDR3 DNA reads TGCGCCAGCAGCCCCGGGGGGCCCAACACTGAAGCTTTCTTT. The rearrangement joins TRBV5-1 to TRBJ1-1, with TRBD1 as a possible D gene (6 bases). V was pared by 4 bases and J by 2 bases, with 12 bases between. Germline CDR1 reads SGHRS; CDR2 reads YFSETQ. The CDR3 sequence is 14 residues long.

The J gene is TRBJ1-1, the V gene TRBV6-6, with D hard to call. CDR1 MNHNY and CDR2 SVGAGI come from the germline V gene (reference sequence). This CDR3 is 13 amino acids long. Trimming removed 7 bases at V and 4 bases at J, with 13 bases between. The CDR3 DNA is TGTGCCAGCACCCTGTCCCCAGCCACTGAAGCTTTCTTT. Translated, it gives CASTLSPATEAFF.

Comment on this clone: At one boundary the junction diverges from the germline segment, which might be a read error. The chain couples TRBV13 to TRBJ1-1; 7 nucleotides align to TRBD1. The germline V gene has CDR1 PRHDT and CDR2 FYEKMQ (reference sequence). This CDR3 region has 14 residues. The DNA for the CDR3 is TGTGCCGGCAGCTCCCCGCAGGGGGTCACTGAAGCTTTCTTT. It specifies CAGSSPQGVTEAFF.

V gene TRBV20-1 combines with J gene TRBJ1-2; 7 bases map to TRBD1. J gave up 7 bases and V 5 bases, and 4 bases lay outside the gene matches. This CDR3 spans 11 amino acids. Germline V gene data show CDR1 as DFQATT and CDR2 as SNEGSKA (reference sequence). The CDR3 DNA reads TGCAGTGCTGATACAGGGGCTGGCTACACCTTC. Protein: CSADTGAGYTF.

The gene calls are TRBV6-5 and TRBJ2-7; D ambiguous. CDR1 MNHEY and CDR2 SVGAGI come from the germline V gene. CDR3 length: 13 residues. V lost 4 bases, J lost 7 bases, and 14 bases lay in between. CDR3 nucleotide sequence: TGTGCCAGCAGTTTTATGAACAGCTTTGAGCAGTACTTC. Translation: CASSFMNSFEQYF.

This chain links TRBV6-1 with TRBJ1-5, with D possibly being TRBD1 (5 bases). The CDR3 totals 13 residues. CDR1 and CDR2 from the germline V gene are MNHNS and SASEGT. Deletions cut 1 base from V and 5 bases from J, with 6 bases between. DNA of the CDR3: TGTGCCAGCAGTGAAGGGGGGGATCAGCCCCAGCATTTT. Translating gives CASSEGGDQPQHF.

The rearrangement uses TRBV3-1 (or the pseudogene TRBV3-2) and TRBJ1-2; tentatively, D is TRBD1 (6 bases). CDR1 is LGHDT, CDR2 YNNKEL, per germline (reference sequence). This CDR3 spans 14 amino acids. Between the trimmed V and J ends, which lost 6 bases and 2 bases, there was a span of 13 bases. This chain's CDR3 is CASSLQGLNYGYTF. CDR3 bases: TGTGCCAGCAGTCTACAGGGCTTGAACTATGGCTACACCTTC.